The source of this T cell receptor (beta chain) is a study of T-cell memory formation after mild COVID-19. The germline CDR1 and CDR2 sequences are SGHRS and YFSETQ. The CDR3 covers 14 residues. The V end was cut by 1 base, the J end by 4 bases, with 9 bases between. TCRdb reanalysed the 5' RACE reads using MiXCR and keeps one entry per CDR3 protein. The profile shows just under 550,000 distinct CDR3 sequences, roughly 20% of them singletons. In its sample, this clonotype was seen a few times. The sample consisted of PBMCs or a T cell subset sorted from them (not recorded which). The receptor comes from an adult woman who had mild COVID-19 (a few samples of this study predate the infection). Cell type and time point are not known. V is TRBV5-1 and J is TRBJ2-1; D may be TRBD2 (5 bases). The CDR3 DNA sequence: TGCGCCAGCAGCTTGAAGGAGGTTTACAATGAGCAGTTCTTC. Translating it yields CASSLKEVYNEQFF. The whole variable domain, remainder taken from reference TRBV5-1 and TRBJ2-1, is KAGVTQTPRYLIKTRGQQVTLSCSPISGHRSVSWYQQTPGQGLQFLFEYFSETQRNKGNFPGRFSGRQFSNSRSEMNVSTLELGDSALYLCASSLKEVYNEQFFGPGTRLTVL.